The clone carrying this T cell receptor beta chain has a handful of counts. The data were obtained in a study of cytomegalovirus exposure and HLA in healthy donors. Clones were read by immunoSEQ multiplex PCR, and TCRdb kept only the in-frame ones, dropping some. The sample carries 250,000 to 300,000 clones, 90% recorded once. V was clipped by 6 bases and J by 4 bases, with 13 bases between them. This CDR3 has 14 residues. Germline assignment: CDR1 MNHEY and CDR2 SVGAGI. This receptor was obtained from a young woman in good health and CMV-seronegative. V is TRBV6-5 and J is TRBJ1-5, with D perhaps TRBD1 (6 bases). Sequencing input: PBMCs. The CDR3 region has the DNA TGTGCCAGCAGCCAGGACAGAGCAAATCAGCCCCAGCATTTT. The encoded protein is CASSQDRANQPQHF.